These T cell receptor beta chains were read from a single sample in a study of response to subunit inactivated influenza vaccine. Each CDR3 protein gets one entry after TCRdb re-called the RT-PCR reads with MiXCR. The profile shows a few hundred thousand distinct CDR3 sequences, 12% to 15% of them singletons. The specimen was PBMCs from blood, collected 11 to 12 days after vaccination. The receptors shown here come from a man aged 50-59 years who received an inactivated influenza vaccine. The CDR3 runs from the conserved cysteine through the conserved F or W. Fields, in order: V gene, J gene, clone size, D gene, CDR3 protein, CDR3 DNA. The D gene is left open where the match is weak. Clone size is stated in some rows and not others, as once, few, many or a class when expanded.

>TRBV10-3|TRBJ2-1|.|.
CAISAHGETRGNEQFF
TGTGCCATCAGTGCTCACGGGGAGACCCGGGGGAATGAGCAGTTCTTC
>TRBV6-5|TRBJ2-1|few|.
CASSYGVSYNEQFF
TGTGCCAGCAGTTACGGGGTTTCCTACAATGAGCAGTTCTTC
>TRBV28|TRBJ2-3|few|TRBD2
CASTRKAGGLTDTQYF
TGTGCCAGCACTCGTAAAGCGGGAGGGTTAACAGATACGCAGTATTTT
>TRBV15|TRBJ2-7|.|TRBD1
CATSRDQGAYEQYF
TGTGCCACCAGCAGAGATCAGGGGGCCTACGAGCAGTACTTC
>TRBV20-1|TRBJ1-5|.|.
CSATGLSNQPQHF
TGCAGTGCTACTGGTCTTAGCAATCAGCCCCAGCATTTT
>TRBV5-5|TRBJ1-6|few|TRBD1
CASSFQTGPRNSPLHF
TGTGCCAGCAGCTTTCAGACAGGGCCACGAAATTCACCCCTCCACTTT
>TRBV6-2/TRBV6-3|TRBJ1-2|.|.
CASRSGDLYGYTF
TGTGCCAGCAGATCCGGGGACCTCTATGGCTACACCTTC
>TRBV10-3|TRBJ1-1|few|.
CAISDHGGGEAFF
TGTGCCATCAGTGACCACGGGGGAGGTGAAGCTTTCTTT
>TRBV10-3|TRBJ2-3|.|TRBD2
CASWTSGSTDTQYF
TGTGCCAGCTGGACTAGCGGCAGCACAGATACGCAGTATTTT
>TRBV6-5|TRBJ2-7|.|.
CASSYPRRSSYEQYF
TGTGCCAGCAGTTACCCGCGCAGAAGCTCCTACGAGCAGTACTTC
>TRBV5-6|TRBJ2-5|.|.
CASSVGTSETQYF
TGTGCCAGCAGTGTCGGTACTAGCGAGACCCAGTACTTC
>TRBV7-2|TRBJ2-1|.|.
CASGFTVYNEQFF
TGTGCCAGCGGCTTCACAGTATACAATGAGCAGTTCTTC
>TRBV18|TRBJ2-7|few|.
CASSSETGLLSYEQYF
TGTGCCAGCTCATCAGAGACAGGTCTTCTCTCCTACGAGCAGTACTTC
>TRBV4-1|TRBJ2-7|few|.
CASSQVAGTYEQYF
TGCGCCAGCAGCCAAGTAGCAGGGACCTACGAGCAGTACTTC
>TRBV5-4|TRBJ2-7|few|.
CASSLALGSSAYEQYF
TGTGCCAGCAGCTTGGCTCTGGGGTCATCAGCCTACGAGCAGTACTTC
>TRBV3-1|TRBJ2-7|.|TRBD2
CASSQGTSGRTYEQYF
TGTGCCAGCAGCCAAGGGACTAGCGGGCGTACCTACGAGCAGTACTTC
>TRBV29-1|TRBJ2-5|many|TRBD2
CSVVSGRTGETQYF
TGCAGCGTTGTTAGCGGGAGGACAGGCGAGACCCAGTACTTC
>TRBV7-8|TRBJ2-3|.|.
CASSLGTIPRAEPQYF
TGTGCCAGCAGCCTCGGGACCATACCTCGGGCAGAGCCGCAGTATTTT
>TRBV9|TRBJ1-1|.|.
CASSVGQGRYTEAFF
TGTGCCAGCAGCGTAGGGCAGGGAAGATATACTGAAGCTTTCTTT
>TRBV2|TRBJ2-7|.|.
CASSGQKTYEQYF
TGTGCCAGCAGTGGGCAGAAGACCTACGAGCAGTACTTC
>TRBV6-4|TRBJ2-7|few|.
CASSDSPYEQYF
TGTGCCAGCAGTGACTCCCCCTACGAGCAGTACTTC
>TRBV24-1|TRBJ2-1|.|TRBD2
CATSDWGRAAGKNNEQFF
TGTGCCACCAGTGATTGGGGTAGGGCAGCGGGAAAAAACAATGAGCAGTTCTTC
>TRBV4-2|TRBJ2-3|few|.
CASSRSTLDTQYF
TGTGCCAGCAGCCGATCAACCCTAGATACGCAGTATTTT
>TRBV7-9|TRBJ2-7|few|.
CASSPLTVYEQYF
TGTGCCAGCAGCCCCCTGACGGTCTACGAGCAGTACTTC
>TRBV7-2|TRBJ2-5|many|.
CASRATRGQETQYF
TGTGCCAGCAGGGCTACACGGGGCCAAGAGACCCAGTACTTC
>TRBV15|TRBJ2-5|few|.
CATSRDRTQYF
TGTGCCACCAGCAGAGACCGGACCCAGTACTTC
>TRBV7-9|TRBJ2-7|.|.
CASSRTASSYEQYF
TGTGCCAGCAGCCGGACAGCCTCCTCCTACGAGCAGTACTTC
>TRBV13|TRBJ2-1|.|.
CASSFQVNEQFF
TGTGCCAGCAGCTTCCAGGTAAATGAGCAGTTCTTC
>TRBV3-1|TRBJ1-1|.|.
CASSQGGTFQRGTEAVF
TGTGCCAGCAGCCAGGGCGGGACATTCCAAAGGGGCACTGAAGCTGTCTTT
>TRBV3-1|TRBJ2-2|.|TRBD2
CASSQLAGRNGELFF
TGTGCCAGCAGCCAGTTAGCGGGAAGAAACGGGGAGCTGTTTTTT
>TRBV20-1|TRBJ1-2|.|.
CSARLTAGGYTF
TGCAGTGCTAGATTGACAGCGGGTGGCTACACCTTC
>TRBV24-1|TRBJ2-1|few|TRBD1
CATSDPGTGGFNEQFF
TGTGCCACCAGTGACCCGGGGACAGGGGGCTTTAATGAGCAGTTCTTC